The 27 T cell receptor beta chains listed next were all sequenced from one sample in a study of cytomegalovirus exposure and HLA in healthy donors. The PCR was carried out with 60 Vbeta primers and 13 Jbeta primers. Assay used: immunoSEQ multiplex PCR; TCRdb lists only in-frame clones, some missing. In total, the table holds some 200,000 clones. Material for sequencing was PBMCs. These receptors all come from a woman aged 18-30 years in good health and CMV-seropositive.

The rearrangement uses TRBV6-5 and TRBJ2-7; 7 nucleotides align to TRBD2. The CDR3 is 15 residues long. J was trimmed by 0 bases and V by 1 base; bases with no gene match: 3. CDR1 is MNHEY and CDR2 is SVGAGI in the germline V gene. The CDR3, as DNA: TGTGCCAGCAGTTACTTGGGGACTATCTCCTACGAGCAGTACTTC. Its translation is CASSYLGTISYEQYF.

The CDR3 DNA sequence: TGTGCCAGCAGTTTAGGAGGGGTTCAGGAGACCCAGTACTTC. Its protein is CASSLGGVQETQYF. V gene TRBV28 combines with J gene TRBJ2-5; possibly TRBD2 for D (6 bases). CDR3 size: 14 residues. The germline gives CDR1 MDHEN, CDR2 SYDVKM. The ends were cut back, 2 bases at V and 5 bases at J, with 12 bases in the middle. Supplemented by reference TRBV28 and TRBJ2-5, the full variable domain reads DVKVTQSSRYLVKRTGEKVFLECVQDMDHENMFWYRQDPGLGLRLIYFSYDVKMKEKGDIPEGYSVSREKKERFSLILESASTNQTSMYLCASSLGGVQETQYFGPGTRLLVL.

CDR3 bases: TGTGCCAGCGTGTCCGGGAGCATAGGGAACACTGAAGCTTTCTTT. Translating gives CASVSGSIGNTEAFF. This sequence joins TRBV28 and TRBJ1-1; D unclear. The V end lost 8 bases, the J end lost 1 base, and 17 bases lay between the germline ends. Germline values: CDR1 MDHEN, CDR2 SYDVKM. This CDR3 spans 15 amino acids.

The rearrangement links TRBV7-2 to TRBJ2-1; 7 bases align to TRBD1. The junction had 7 bases not matched to a gene; V was cut back by 5 bases and J by 6 bases. The CDR3 runs to 14 residues. Germline V lookup: CDR1 SGHTA, CDR2 FQGNSA. This CDR3 is CASSNGQVLNEQFF. The DNA for the CDR3 is TGTGCCAGCAGCAACGGACAGGTCCTCAATGAGCAGTTCTTC. The complete variable domain, with remaining parts taken from reference TRBV7-2 and TRBJ2-1, reads GAGVSQSPSNKVTEKGKDVELRCDPISGHTALYWYRQSLGQGLEFLIYFQGNSAPDKSGLPSDRFSAERTGGSVSTLTIQRTQQEDSAVYLCASSNGQVLNEQFFGPGTRLTVL.

V is TRBV10-3 and J is TRBJ1-2, with D possibly matching TRBD1 (5 bases). Per the germline V gene, CDR1 is ENHRY and CDR2 is SYGVKD. The CDR3 covers 14 residues. Trimming cost V 2 bases and J 4 bases, with 11 bases left between them. CDR3: CAISENTGVYGYTF. As DNA, the CDR3 is TGTGCCATCAGTGAGAATACGGGGGTCTATGGCTACACCTTC.

The CDR3 here is CASSRTGTYEQYF. The CDR3 nucleotides read TGTGCCAGCAGCCGGACGGGAACCTACGAGCAGTACTTC. The chain carries TRBV14 and TRBJ2-7; possibly TRBD2 for D (5 bases). This CDR3 region has 13 residues. The germline V and J ends were trimmed by 4 bases and 2 bases, with 9 bases remaining between them. Germline CDR1 is SGHDN and CDR2 is FVKESK.

This chain joins TRBV25-1 and TRBJ2-2, with TRBD1 matching 10 bases. In germline, CDR1 is MGHDK, CDR2 SYGVNS. After removal of 4 bases from V and 7 bases from J, the junction contained 3 bases not matched to a gene. This CDR3 spans 14 amino acids. The CDR3 DNA follows: TGTGCCAGCAGTGGACAGGGGGCTCTCGGGGAGCTGTTTTTT. Its protein product is CASSGQGALGELFF.

CDR3 region: CASSAPGQTFSYEQYF. As DNA, the CDR3 is TGTGCCAGTTCGGCTCCGGGACAAACCTTCTCCTACGAGCAGTACTTC. V gene TRBV19 combines with J gene TRBJ2-7; a possible D gene is TRBD1 (6 bases). This CDR3 comprises 16 residues. Germline V gene data show CDR1 as LNHDA and CDR2 as SQIVND (reference sequence). Trimming took 8 bases from V and 0 from J, leaving 20 bases between them.

The chain employs TRBV7-2 and TRBJ2-7; the match to TRBD2 covers 12 bases. Per the germline V gene, CDR1 is SGHTA and CDR2 is FQGNSA. The CDR3 is 16 residues long. The junction had 5 bases not matched to a gene; V was cut back by 4 bases and J by 1 base. The CDR3 reads CASSYSTSGGSYEQYF. The CDR3 region has the DNA TGTGCCAGCAGCTACTCGACTAGCGGGGGATCCTACGAGCAGTACTTC. Full variable domain (outside the CDR3, taken from reference TRBV7-2 and TRBJ2-7): GAGVSQSPSNKVTEKGKDVELRCDPISGHTALYWYRQSLGQGLEFLIYFQGNSAPDKSGLPSDRFSAERTGGSVSTLTIQRTQQEDSAVYLCASSYSTSGGSYEQYFGPGTRLTVT.

V gene TRBV10-3 combines with J gene TRBJ1-3; tentatively, D is TRBD1 (5 bases). Germline V gene data show CDR1 as ENHRY and CDR2 as SYGVKD. V was shortened by 2 bases and J by 4 bases, with 9 bases between the two germline ends. The length of the CDR3 is 14 residues. The DNA for the CDR3 is TGTGCCATCAGTGAGACCGACAGAGGAAACACCATATATTTT. Translating gives CAISETDRGNTIYF.

The V gene is TRBV7-2, the J gene TRBJ1-5; D is undetermined. V was trimmed by 3 bases and J by 6 bases, leaving 9 bases between them. The CDR3 spans 13 residues. Germline loops: CDR1 SGHTA, CDR2 FQGNSA. The CDR3 protein is CASSFSPIQPQHF. The CDR3 DNA follows: TGTGCCAGCAGCTTTTCCCCTATTCAGCCCCAGCATTTT.

The chain has TRBV9 and TRBJ2-1, with D hard to call. The CDR3 runs 12 residues. V lost 0 bases and J lost 5, with 3 bases in between. Germline lookup yields CDR1 SGDLS and CDR2 YYNGEE. This CDR3 reads CASSVANNEQFF. Written as DNA, the CDR3 is TGTGCCAGCAGCGTAGCCAACAATGAGCAGTTCTTC. The full variable domain, its missing parts supplied by reference TRBV9 and TRBJ2-1, is DSGVTQTPKHLITATGQRVTLRCSPRSGDLSVYWYQQSLDQGLQFLIQYYNGEERAKGNILERFSAQQFPDLHSELNLSSLELGDSALYFCASSVANNEQFFGPGTRLTVL.

The chain couples TRBV5-1 to TRBJ2-1; 10 bases map to TRBD2. Germline values: CDR1 SGHRS, CDR2 YFSETQ. J was trimmed by 8 bases and V by 1 base; bases with no gene match: 6. The length of the CDR3 is 15 residues. The CDR3 DNA reads as TGCGCCAGCAGCTTGACAGCGGGGGGGGTCCATGAGCAGTTCTTC. As protein: CASSLTAGGVHEQFF.

This sequence joins TRBV6-4 and TRBJ2-7; no clear D gene. V gave up 7 bases and J gave up 3 bases, with 13 bases separating them. The CDR3 is 13 amino acids. Germline V gene lookup returns CDR1 MRHNA and CDR2 SNTAGT. In DNA form, the CDR3 reads TGTGCCAGCACCCCTCTTGGCCTCTACGAGCAGTACTTC. It codes for CASTPLGLYEQYF.

V is TRBV2 and J is TRBJ1-5, with D possibly being TRBD1 (6 bases). V shed 5 bases and J shed 0 bases, with 14 bases lying between them. The germline CDR1 and CDR2 sequences are SNHLY and FYNNEI. The CDR3 extends over 16 amino acids. In DNA, the CDR3 is TGTGCCAGCAGTCGCCTTAGGACAGCTAGCAATCAGCCCCAGCATTTT. The encoded protein is CASSRLRTASNQPQHF.

The chain joins TRBV19 to TRBJ2-4; TRBD1 matches 7 bases. The CDR3 runs to 17 residues. Germline CDR1 is LNHDA and CDR2 is SQIVND (reference sequence). Losses at the gene ends were 3 bases for V and 3 bases for J; bases not matched to a gene: 11. The CDR3 loop reads CASSILYTGDGKNIQYF. CDR3 bases: TGTGCCAGTAGTATCCTTTATACAGGGGACGGCAAAAACATTCAGTACTTC.

V usage is TRBV7-8 and J usage is TRBJ1-2, with D maybe TRBD1 (5 bases). The CDR3 is 14 residues long. Germline V CDR1 and CDR2: SGHVS, FQNEAQ. Between the trimmed V and J ends, which lost 5 bases and 4 bases, there was a span of 14 bases. The CDR3 reads CASSIRVVGYGYTF. CDR3 bases: TGTGCCAGCAGCATCAGGGTGGTGGGCTATGGCTACACCTTC.

The rearrangement joins TRBV18 to TRBJ2-5; D unresolved. Germline values: CDR1 KGHSH, CDR2 LQKENI. This CDR3 spans 13 amino acids. V lost 4 bases to trimming and J lost 5 bases, with 11 bases between them. The CDR3 loop is CASSRDGRETQYF. As DNA, the CDR3 is TGTGCCAGCTCACGCGACGGCAGGGAGACCCAGTACTTC.

The genes are TRBV6-1 and TRBJ2-5; TRBD2 aligns across 10 bases. Per germline, CDR1 MNHNS and CDR2 SASEGT. V lost 1 base, J lost 6 bases, and 17 bases stayed unmatched. The CDR3 length is 19 residues. CDR3 bases: TGTGCCAGCAGTGAAGGACTAGCGGGCCCCGAACAAAGCCCGAAGACCCAGTACTTC. Its protein is CASSEGLAGPEQSPKTQYF.

The chain recombines TRBV7-7 with TRBJ2-1; 11 bases are a match to TRBD2. The CDR3 is 15 amino acids. Unmatched junction bases numbered 5, after V lost 6 bases and J lost 4 bases. Germline V CDR1 and CDR2: SSHAT, FNYEAQ (reference sequence). The CDR3 DNA reads TGTGCCAGCAGTGTAGGGACTAGCGGATACAATGAGCAGTTCTTC. Amino acids: CASSVGTSGYNEQFF.

The CDR3 sequence is CASSEAYYLGPRGYTF. In DNA form, the CDR3 reads TGTGCCAGCAGTGAAGCTTACTACCTGGGGCCCCGGGGCTACACCTTC. The rearrangement links TRBV6-1 to TRBJ1-2; a weak D match, TRBD1 (5 bases). The CDR3 has 16 amino acids. Germline lookup yields CDR1 MNHNS and CDR2 SASEGT. V lost 0 bases, J lost 8 bases, and 19 bases lay in between.

J is TRBJ2-7 and V is TRBV7-5; no check of the table's D call, TRBD2, against the DNA was made. TRBV7-5 is termed a pseudogene. The CDR3 is 16 residues long. The CDR3 DNA reads as TGTGCCAGAAGGACCGGACCCTATGGGGAGAACTACGAGCAGTACTTC. Translation: CARRTGPYGENYEQYF.

V is TRBV7-2 and J is TRBJ2-7; 7 bases fit TRBD1. Germline-derived CDR1 and CDR2 are SGHTA and FQGNSA. There are 14 residues in the CDR3. Losses at the gene ends were 4 bases for V and 2 bases for J; bases not matched to a gene: 5. In nucleotides, the CDR3 is TGTGCCAGCAGCTCAGACAGGGCGGCCTACGAGCAGTACTTC. It translates to CASSSDRAAYEQYF.

The chain carries TRBV11-3 and TRBJ1-5; D uncertain. Per germline, CDR1 SGHNT and CDR2 YENEEA. The length of the CDR3 is 15 residues. Trimming cost V 5 bases and J 7 bases, with 18 bases left between them. The CDR3 DNA reads as TGTGCCAGCAGCCTCGGTGGAGGGATCGACCAGCCCCAGCATTTT. Translation: CASSLGGGIDQPQHF.

The chain carries TRBV7-8 and TRBJ2-1, with D perhaps TRBD2 (5 bases). Germline CDR1 reads SGHVS; CDR2 reads FQNEAQ. The CDR3 is 16 residues long. V was clipped by 1 base and J by 0 bases, with 10 bases between them. This CDR3 reads CASSLGVLVSYNEQFF. Written as DNA, the CDR3 is TGTGCCAGCAGCTTAGGGGTACTAGTCTCCTACAATGAGCAGTTCTTC.

The chain couples TRBV11-2 to TRBJ1-3, with D unresolved. The V gene's germline CDR1 is SGHAT and CDR2 FQNNGV. This CDR3 is 15 amino acids long. The V gene lost 5 bases and the J gene lost 1 base, with 12 bases spanning the gap. The CDR3, as DNA: TGTGCCAGCAGCACCTTATGGCAGTCTGGAAACACCATATATTTT. This codes for CASSTLWQSGNTIYF.

The chain recombines TRBV10-3 with TRBJ2-2; TRBD2 is a possible D gene (6 bases). The V gene's germline CDR1 is ENHRY and CDR2 SYGVKD. The CDR3 is 14 residues long. The V gene lost 9 bases and the J gene lost 2 bases, with 13 bases spanning the gap. CDR3 sequence: CAIRGTLNTGELFF. The CDR3 DNA reads as TGTGCCATTAGAGGGACTCTCAACACCGGGGAGCTGTTTTTT.